This T cell receptor (beta chain) emerged from a study of blood T cell repertoires in COVID-19. Across the study: Researchers got acute and convalescent COVID-19 samples from the United States, Italy and Spain. Sources were T cells, B-cell-depleted T cells, or PBMCs; the material itself was cDNA or gDNA.

The ends were cut back, 4 bases at V and 5 bases at J, with 9 bases in the middle. Germline V CDR1 and CDR2: SGHRS, YFSETQ. The length of the CDR3 is 12 residues. Original data processing: Amplified reference gene primers provided the basis for estimating nucleated cell counts. The table came from immunoSEQ multiplex PCR; TCRdb's copy has only in-frame clones and leaves some out. Clone size and the V and J calls come from that table; the DNA yielded D and trimming. There are roughly 460,000 clones in the sample; around 90% occur only once, and roughly 0.84% lies in the top ten. Recruited during active infection, patients (from Seattle) were subsequently followed longitudinally.

Sequenced: peripheral blood. This receptor was taken from a man aged 18 to 35 with COVID-19, enrolled during active disease. The chain combines TRBV5-1 with TRBJ2-5; no clear D. CDR3 loop: CASSPGAETQYF. The CDR3 DNA is TGCGCCAGCAGCCCGGGTGCGGAGACCCAGTACTTC. Complete variable domain (other parts from reference TRBV5-1 and TRBJ2-5): KAGVTQTPRYLIKTRGQQVTLSCSPISGHRSVSWYQQTPGQGLQFLFEYFSETQRNKGNFPGRFSGRQFSNSRSEMNVSTLELGDSALYLCASSPGAETQYFGPGTRLLVL.